These T cell receptor beta chains were read from a single sample in a study of CD8 T cells in Susac syndrome. TCRdb re-called the immunoSEQ multiplex PCR reads with MiXCR, one entry per CDR3 protein. The data show about 190,000 distinct CDR3 sequences, around 95% seen once. Sequencing input: CD8+ T cells from PBMCs. These receptors originate from a human donor with Susac syndrome. The CDR3 runs from the conserved cysteine through the conserved F or W. D genes are given only for firm matches. Only some rows state a clone size, as once, few, many or a class for expanded clones.

>TRBV7-9|TRBJ1-1|NA|NA
CASSQKTNTEAFF
TGTGCCAGCAGCCAAAAGACGAACACTGAAGCTTTCTTT
>TRBV9|TRBJ2-1|NA|NA
CASSVRQTSSYNEQFF
TGTGCCAGCAGCGTTAGACAGACCAGCTCCTACAATGAGCAGTTCTTC
>TRBV5-1|TRBJ2-4|NA|NA
CASSLYTSVGGPEYF
TGCGCCAGCAGCTTGTATACCTCCGTCGGCGGCCCTGAGTACTTC
>TRBV13|TRBJ2-1|TRBD2|NA
CASSLGASGIHNEQFF
TGTGCCAGCAGCTTAGGCGCTAGCGGGATCCACAATGAGCAGTTCTTC
>TRBV9|TRBJ2-4|NA|once
CASSVGSEVRAKNIQYF
TGTGCCAGCAGCGTGGGGTCGGAGGTGAGAGCCAAAAACATTCAGTACTTC
>TRBV4-2|TRBJ2-7|TRBD2|NA
CASSQEVAGEAYEQYF
TGTGCCAGCAGCCAAGAGGTAGCGGGAGAGGCCTACGAGCAGTACTTC
>TRBV19|TRBJ1-3|NA|NA
CASSMGPITSGNTIYF
TGTGCCAGTAGTATGGGACCGATAACCTCTGGAAACACCATATATTTT
>TRBV3-1|TRBJ2-2|NA|NA
CASSQRQGELFF
TGTGCCAGCAGCCAGAGACAGGGGGAGCTGTTTTTT
>TRBV5-6|TRBJ2-7|TRBD2|NA
CASRGGTSGISEQYF
TGTGCCAGCAGGGGGGGGACTAGCGGGATCAGCGAGCAGTACTTC
>TRBV12-3/TRBV12-4|TRBJ1-2|NA|NA
CASSLGSVGDHYGYTF
TGTGCCAGCAGTTTGGGTTCCGTAGGGGATCACTATGGCTACACCTTC
>TRBV7-9|TRBJ1-2|NA|NA
CASSLVLGNYGYTF
TGTGCCAGCAGCTTAGTTTTAGGGAACTATGGCTACACCTTC
>TRBV24-1|TRBJ2-2|NA|NA
CATSDLTNTGELFF
TGTGCCACCAGTGATCTAACAAACACCGGGGAGCTGTTTTTT
>TRBV19|TRBJ2-7|NA|NA
CASSTTLGNEQYF
TGTGCCAGTAGTACGACCTTGGGAAACGAGCAGTACTTC
>TRBV4-1|TRBJ1-2|NA|NA
CASSQTLTEQAFYGYTF
TGCGCCAGCAGCCAAACCTTAACAGAACAGGCTTTCTATGGCTACACCTTC
>TRBV29-1|TRBJ1-2|NA|NA
CSVGSGTTNYGYTF
TGCAGCGTTGGGTCTGGCACGACTAACTATGGCTACACCTTC
>TRBV4-1|TRBJ1-2|TRBD1|NA
CASSQPQGANYGYTF
TGCGCCAGCAGCCAGCCACAGGGGGCAAACTATGGCTACACCTTC